This T cell receptor beta chain was identified during a study of T cells after yellow fever vaccination. Looking at the study overall: Low-cell-number fractions were prepared with SMART-Seq v4 Ultra Low Input. Study findings and constraints: Post-booster reappearance was seen for most primary-vaccination clones (just over 95% CD4, 88% CD8). Clonotypes shared by both compartments, CD4 and CD8, made up a small share.

Via MiXCR, TCRdb re-called the 5' RACE reads, giving one row per CDR3 protein. The sample gives a few hundred thousand distinct CDR3 sequences, roughly 4% of which show up once; about a quarter is in the top ten. Germline CDR1 and CDR2: SQVTM and ANQGSEA. The ends were cut back, 2 bases at V and 3 bases at J, with 5 bases in the middle. The CDR3 spans 11 residues. Regarding this clonotype: Antigen specificity is unknown.

The V call is TRBV29-1, the J call TRBJ2-7; D unresolved. The clonotype originates from a man younger than 30 who received the YFV17D yellow fever vaccine. The material sequenced was PBMCs, taken on the day of the yellow fever booster vaccination. As DNA, the CDR3 is TGCAGCGTTGAAATCCTCTACGAGCAGTACTTC. Translated, it gives CSVEILYEQYF.